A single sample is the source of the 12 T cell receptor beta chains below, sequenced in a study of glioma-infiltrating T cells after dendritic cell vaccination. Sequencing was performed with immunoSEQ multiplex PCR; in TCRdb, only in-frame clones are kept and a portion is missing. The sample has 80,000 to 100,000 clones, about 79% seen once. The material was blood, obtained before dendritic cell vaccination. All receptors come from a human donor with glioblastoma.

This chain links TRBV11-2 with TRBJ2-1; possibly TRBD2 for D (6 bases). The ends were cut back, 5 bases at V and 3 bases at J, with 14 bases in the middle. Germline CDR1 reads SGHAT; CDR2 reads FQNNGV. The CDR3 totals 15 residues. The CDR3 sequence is CASSDLGGFYNEQFF. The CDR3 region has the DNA TGTGCCAGCAGCGACCTCGGGGGATTCTACAATGAGCAGTTCTTC.

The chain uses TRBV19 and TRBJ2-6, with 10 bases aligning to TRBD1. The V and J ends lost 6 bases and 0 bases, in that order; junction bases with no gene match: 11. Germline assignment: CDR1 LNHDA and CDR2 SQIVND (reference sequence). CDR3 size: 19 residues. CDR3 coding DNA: TGTGCCAGTAGCCGGGACAGGGGCTTCATCTTCTCTGGGGCCAACGTCCTGACTTTC. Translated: CASSRDRGFIFSGANVLTF.

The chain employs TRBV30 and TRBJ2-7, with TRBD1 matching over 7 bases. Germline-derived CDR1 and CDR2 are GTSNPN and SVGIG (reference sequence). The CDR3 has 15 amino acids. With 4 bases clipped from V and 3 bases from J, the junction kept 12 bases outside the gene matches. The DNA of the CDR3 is TGTGCCTGGACCTGGGCCGGGACAGCCTTCTACGAGCAGTACTTC. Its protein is CAWTWAGTAFYEQYF.

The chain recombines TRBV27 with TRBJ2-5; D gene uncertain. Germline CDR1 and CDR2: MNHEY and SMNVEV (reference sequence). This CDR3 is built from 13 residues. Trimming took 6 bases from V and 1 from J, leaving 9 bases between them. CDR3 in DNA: TGTGCCAGCAGCAGACAATTCCAAGAGACCCAGTACTTC. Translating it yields CASSRQFQETQYF.

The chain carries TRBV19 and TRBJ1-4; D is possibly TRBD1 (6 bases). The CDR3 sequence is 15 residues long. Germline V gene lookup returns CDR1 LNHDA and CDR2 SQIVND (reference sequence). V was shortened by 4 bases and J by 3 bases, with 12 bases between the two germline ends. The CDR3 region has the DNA TGTGCCAGTAGTAAGGGGGGGCGAGCTAATGAAAAACTGTTTTTT. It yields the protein CASSKGGRANEKLFF.

This CDR3 is CSVQGAGGNTIYF. CDR3 DNA sequence: TGCAGCGTTCAGGGGGCTGGGGGAAACACCATATATTTT. The J gene is TRBJ1-3, the V gene TRBV29-1; 8 bases agree with TRBD1. The J segment lost 4 bases and the V segment lost 5 bases, leaving 4 bases of the junction unmatched. The CDR3 has 13 amino acids. CDR1 is SQVTM and CDR2 is ANQGSEA in the germline V gene.

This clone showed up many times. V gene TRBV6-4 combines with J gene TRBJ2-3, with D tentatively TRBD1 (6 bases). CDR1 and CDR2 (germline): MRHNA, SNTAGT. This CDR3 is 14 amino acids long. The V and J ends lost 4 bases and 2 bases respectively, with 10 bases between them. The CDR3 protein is CASSGTADTDTQYF. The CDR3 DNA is TGTGCCAGCAGTGGGACAGCAGACACAGATACGCAGTATTTT.

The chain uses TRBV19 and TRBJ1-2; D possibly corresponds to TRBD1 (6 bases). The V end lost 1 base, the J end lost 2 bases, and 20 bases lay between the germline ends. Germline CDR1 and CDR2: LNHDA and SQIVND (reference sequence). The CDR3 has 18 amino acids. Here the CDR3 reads CASSIVARPKGHNYGYTF. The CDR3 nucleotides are TGTGCCAGTAGTATAGTTGCAAGACCTAAGGGACACAACTATGGCTACACCTTC.

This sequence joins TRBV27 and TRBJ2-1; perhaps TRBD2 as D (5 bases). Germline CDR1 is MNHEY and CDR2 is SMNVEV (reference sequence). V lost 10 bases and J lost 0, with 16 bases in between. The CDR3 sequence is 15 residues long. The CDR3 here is CATRLHPSSYNEQFF. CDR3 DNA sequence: TGTGCCACCAGACTACACCCGAGCTCCTACAATGAGCAGTTCTTC.

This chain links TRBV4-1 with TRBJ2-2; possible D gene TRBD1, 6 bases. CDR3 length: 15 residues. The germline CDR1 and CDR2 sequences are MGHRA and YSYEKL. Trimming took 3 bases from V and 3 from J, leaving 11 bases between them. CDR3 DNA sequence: TGCGCCAGCAGCCACGACCGGACAGACACCGGGGAGCTGTTTTTT. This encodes CASSHDRTDTGELFF.

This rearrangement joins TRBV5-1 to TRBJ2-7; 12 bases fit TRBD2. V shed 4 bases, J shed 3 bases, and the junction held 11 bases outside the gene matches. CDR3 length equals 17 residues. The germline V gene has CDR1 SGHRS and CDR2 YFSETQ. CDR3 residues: CASSQGLAGSIRYEQYF. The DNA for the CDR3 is TGCGCCAGCAGCCAGGGACTAGCGGGTTCTATACGCTACGAGCAGTACTTC.

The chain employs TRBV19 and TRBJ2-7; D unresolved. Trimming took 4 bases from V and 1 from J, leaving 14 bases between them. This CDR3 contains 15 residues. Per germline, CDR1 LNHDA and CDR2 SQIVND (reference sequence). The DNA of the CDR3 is TGTGCCAGTAGTACGAGTAATGCCCCATCCTACGAGCAGTACTTC. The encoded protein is CASSTSNAPSYEQYF.